The present T cell receptor beta chain was sequenced within a study of Graves' ophthalmopathy and Graves' hyperthyroidism. Broader study findings: Blood also contained most of the expanded thyroid clonotypes above 0.001 frequency.

Hyperthyroidism patients had new diagnoses, durations under 2 months, and ages of 18 to 65. Serum thyroxine and TRAb, along with clinical symptoms, thyroid ultrasound and orbital computed tomography, were what diagnosis relied on. Germline assignment: CDR1 SGHVT and CDR2 SQSDAQ. This CDR3 contains 15 residues. Concerning this clonotype itself: Antigen: not known. A read error may explain this, as a much larger clone is one base away.

RNA transcripts yielded amplified TCR beta CDR3 regions. In the first round, RT-PCR was carried out with HTBI primers, and a multiplex PCR formed the second round. TCRdb reprocessed the multiplex PCR reads via MiXCR and lists one record per CDR3 protein. The profile shows roughly 1.1 million distinct CDR3 sequences, less than 45% of them singletons. The sequencing input was peripheral blood or thyroid tissue (not recorded which). This clonotype originated in an adult man with Graves' hyperthyroidism. The J gene is TRBJ1-4, the V gene TRBV7-4; D gene uncertain. The CDR3 spells CASSLEVLENEKLLF. Written as DNA, the CDR3 is TGTGCCAGCAGCTTAGAGGTCCTCGAGAATGAAAAACTGCTTTTT. Together with reference TRBV7-4 and TRBJ1-4, the CDR3 gives the full variable domain: GAGVSQSPRYKVAKRGRDVALRCDSISGHVTLYWYRQTLGQGSEVLTYSQSDAQRDKSGRPSGRFSAERPERSVSTLKIQRTEQGDSAVYLCASSLEVLENEKLLFGSGTQLSVL.